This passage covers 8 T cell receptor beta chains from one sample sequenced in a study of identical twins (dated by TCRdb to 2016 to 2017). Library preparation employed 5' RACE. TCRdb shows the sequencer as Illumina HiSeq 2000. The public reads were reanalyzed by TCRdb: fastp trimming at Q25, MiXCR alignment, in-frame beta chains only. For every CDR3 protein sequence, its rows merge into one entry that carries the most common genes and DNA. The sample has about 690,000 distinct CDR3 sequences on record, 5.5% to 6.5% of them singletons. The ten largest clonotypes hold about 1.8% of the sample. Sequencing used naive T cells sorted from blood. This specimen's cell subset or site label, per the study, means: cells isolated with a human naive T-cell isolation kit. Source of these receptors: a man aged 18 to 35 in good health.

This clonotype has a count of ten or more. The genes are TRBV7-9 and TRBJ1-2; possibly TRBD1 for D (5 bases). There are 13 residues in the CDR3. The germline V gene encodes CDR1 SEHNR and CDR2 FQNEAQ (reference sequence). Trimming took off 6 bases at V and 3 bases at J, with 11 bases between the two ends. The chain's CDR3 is CASSWGVDYGYTF. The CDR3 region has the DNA TGTGCCAGCAGTTGGGGGGTTGACTATGGCTACACCTTC.

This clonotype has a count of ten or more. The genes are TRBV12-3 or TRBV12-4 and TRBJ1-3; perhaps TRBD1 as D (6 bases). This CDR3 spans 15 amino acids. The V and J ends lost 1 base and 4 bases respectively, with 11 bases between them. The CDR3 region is CASSLVSQGGNTIYF. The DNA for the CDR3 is TGTGCCAGCAGTTTAGTCTCTCAGGGGGGAAACACCATATATTTT.

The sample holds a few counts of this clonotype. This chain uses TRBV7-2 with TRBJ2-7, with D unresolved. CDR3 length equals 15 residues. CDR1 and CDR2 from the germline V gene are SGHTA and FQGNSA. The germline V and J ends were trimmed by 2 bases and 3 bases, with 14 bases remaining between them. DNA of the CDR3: TGTGCCAGCAGCTTAATTTCCGGACCGGACTACGAGCAGTACTTC. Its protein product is CASSLISGPDYEQYF.

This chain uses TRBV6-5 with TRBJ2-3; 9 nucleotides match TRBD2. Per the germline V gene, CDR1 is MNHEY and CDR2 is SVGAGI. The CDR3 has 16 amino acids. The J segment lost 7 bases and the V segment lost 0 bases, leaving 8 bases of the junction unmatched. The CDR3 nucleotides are TGTGCCAGCAGTTACTCGATCGGCCTAGCGGGAAATACGCAGTATTTT. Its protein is CASSYSIGLAGNTQYF.

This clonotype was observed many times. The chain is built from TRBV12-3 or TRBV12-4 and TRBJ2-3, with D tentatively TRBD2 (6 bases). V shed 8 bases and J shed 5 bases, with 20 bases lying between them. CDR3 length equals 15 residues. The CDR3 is CASAVPSGDRDTQYF. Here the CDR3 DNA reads TGTGCCAGCGCAGTCCCATCGGGAGATCGAGATACGCAGTATTTT.

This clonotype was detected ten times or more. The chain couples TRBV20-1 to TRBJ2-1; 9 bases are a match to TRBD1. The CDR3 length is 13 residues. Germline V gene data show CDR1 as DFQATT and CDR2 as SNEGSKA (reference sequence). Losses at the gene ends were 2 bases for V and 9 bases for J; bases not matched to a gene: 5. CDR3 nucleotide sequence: TGCAGTGCTAGATCCGGACAGGGGTTTGAGCAGTTCTTC. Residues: CSARSGQGFEQFF.

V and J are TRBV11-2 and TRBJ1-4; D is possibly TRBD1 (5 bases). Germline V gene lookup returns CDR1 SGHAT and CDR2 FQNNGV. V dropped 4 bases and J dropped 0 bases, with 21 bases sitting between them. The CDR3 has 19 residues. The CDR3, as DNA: TGTGCCAGCAGCTCGCGTCCGGGAGGGGCCCAGGCAACTAATGAAAAACTGTTTTTT. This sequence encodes CASSSRPGGAQATNEKLFF.

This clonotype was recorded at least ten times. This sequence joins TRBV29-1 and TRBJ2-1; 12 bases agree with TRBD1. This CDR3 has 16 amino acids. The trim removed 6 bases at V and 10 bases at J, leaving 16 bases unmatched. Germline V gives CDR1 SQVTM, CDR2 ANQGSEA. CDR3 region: CSVHRPGQGAPWEQFF. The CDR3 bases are TGCAGCGTACACAGACCGGGACAGGGGGCTCCCTGGGAGCAGTTCTTC.